Sequencing of this TCR beta chain was carried out in a study of T cell repertoires in cytomegalovirus infection. The wider study: Recently identified HLA-C-restricted and well-studied HLA-B-restricted CMV epitopes were used. Public TCR beta signature analysis indicated the presence of both CMV infection and matching HLA type.

V lost 2 bases, J lost 7 bases, and 5 bases stayed unmatched. Germline CDR1 and CDR2: SGHTA and FQGNSA. The CDR3 extends over 15 amino acids. MiXCR was run by TCRdb on the reads, yielding one entry per CDR3 protein. Here the sample spans 400,000 to 600,000 distinct CDR3 sequences, about two fifths being singletons. Study results and limitations: Predominance within the ex vivo response was attributable to HLA-C-restricted CMV-specific TCR beta clonotypes.

As to this clonotype: The antigen remains unidentified.

The sequences come from cultured PBMCs, collected from culture after CMV antigen stimulation. The clonotype was recovered from a human donor in good health (CMV status not recorded). Some clones in this sample may be carry-over from other donors' samples. The gene calls are TRBV7-2 and TRBJ1-6; 7 bases align to TRBD1. CDR3 DNA: TGTGCCAGCAGCTTATACGGCAGGGGGAATTCACCCCTCCACTTT. This encodes CASSLYGRGNSPLHF.